This TCR beta chain was sequenced in a study of T cells in narcolepsy. With respect to this clone: What it binds is not known.

V trimming: 3 bases; J trimming: 6 bases; junction bases outside the gene matches: 6. This CDR3 spans 13 amino acids. CDR1 is SGHRS and CDR2 is YFSETQ in the germline V gene. Overall study findings and caveats: Autoreactive clone sequences were missing from some blood memory CD4+ repertoires.

The repertoire was sequenced with immunoSEQ multiplex PCR; TCRdb's copy has only in-frame clones and lacks some. The table includes around 32,000 clones, around four fifths detected once. This sequence originates from a human donor with narcolepsy. The sequencing sample was made of CD45RA- memory CD4+ T cells from PBMCs. The chain uses TRBV5-1 and TRBJ2-7, with 7 bases identical to TRBD1. CDR3 nucleotides: TGCGCCAGCAGCTCTGACAGGGCTCCCGAGCAGTACTTC. It codes for CASSSDRAPEQYF.